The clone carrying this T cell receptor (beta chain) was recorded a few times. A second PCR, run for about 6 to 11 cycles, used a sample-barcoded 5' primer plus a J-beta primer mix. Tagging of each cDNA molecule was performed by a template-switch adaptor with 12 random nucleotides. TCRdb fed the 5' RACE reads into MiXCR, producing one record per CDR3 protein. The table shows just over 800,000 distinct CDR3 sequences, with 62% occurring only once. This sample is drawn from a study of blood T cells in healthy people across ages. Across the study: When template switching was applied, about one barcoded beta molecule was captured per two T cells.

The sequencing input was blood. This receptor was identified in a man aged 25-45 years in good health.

The CDR3 DNA is TGCGCCAGCAGCCAAGACCGGAGGGGGGTAGAGACCCAGTACTTC. Its protein product is CASSQDRRGVETQYF. The chain has TRBV4-3 and TRBJ2-5; D is possibly TRBD1 or TRBD2 (6 bases each). This CDR3 has 15 amino acids. The V end was cut by 0 bases, the J end by 4 bases, with 12 bases between. CDR1 is LGHNA and CDR2 is YSLEER in the germline V gene.